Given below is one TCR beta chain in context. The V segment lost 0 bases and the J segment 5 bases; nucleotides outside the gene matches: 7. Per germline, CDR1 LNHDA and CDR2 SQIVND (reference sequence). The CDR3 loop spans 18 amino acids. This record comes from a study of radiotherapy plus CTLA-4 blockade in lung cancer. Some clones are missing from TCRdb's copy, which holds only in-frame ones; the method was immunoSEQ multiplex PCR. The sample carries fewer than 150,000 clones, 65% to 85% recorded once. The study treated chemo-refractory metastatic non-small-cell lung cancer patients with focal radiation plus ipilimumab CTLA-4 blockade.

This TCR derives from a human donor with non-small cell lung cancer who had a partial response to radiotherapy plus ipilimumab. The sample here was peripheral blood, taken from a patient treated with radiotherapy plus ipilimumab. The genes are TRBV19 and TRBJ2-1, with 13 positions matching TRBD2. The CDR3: CASSIDSTGLAGNNEQFF. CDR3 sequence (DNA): TGTGCCAGTAGTATAGATAGTACGGGACTAGCGGGGAACAATGAGCAGTTCTTC.